The 21 T cell receptor beta chains given below trace back to one sample, sequenced in a study of early T cells in non-severe SARS-CoV-2 infection (dated by TCRdb to about 2021). The protocol used for the library was 5' RACE. TCRdb lists the instrument as NextSeq 500. Clones were called with MiXCR by TCRdb after fastp trimmed the public reads at Q25, and only in-frame beta chains were retained. Entries are consolidated by CDR3 protein sequence, retaining the most common genes and DNA. Within this sample are about 77,000 distinct CDR3 sequences, with roughly 9.6% of them counted one time only. The top ten clonotypes cover 4.5% to 5% of the sample. Sequenced material: whole blood. The receptors come from an adult who was a healthcare worker with PCR-confirmed SARS-CoV-2 infection or an uninfected control (not recorded which).

This clonotype has at least ten counts. The chain employs TRBV4-2 and TRBJ2-7; TRBD1 matches at 7 bases. J was trimmed by 3 bases and V by 3 bases; bases with no gene match: 8. The CDR3 spans 15 residues. Germline CDR1 is LGHNA and CDR2 is YNFKEQ. The CDR3 sequence: CASSQSPGQSYEQYF. The DNA of the CDR3 is TGTGCCAGCAGCCAGAGTCCGGGACAGAGCTACGAGCAGTACTTC.

This clonotype was seen at least ten times. This sequence joins TRBV5-1 and TRBJ2-7; TRBD1 agrees at 8 bases. Trimming removed 1 base from V and 2 bases from J; junction bases left unmatched: 2. The CDR3 covers 14 residues. Germline V gene sequence: CDR1 SGHRS, CDR2 YFSETQ. The CDR3 reads CASSLRTGTYEQYF. The CDR3 DNA follows: TGCGCCAGCAGCTTGAGGACAGGGACCTACGAGCAGTACTTC.

This chain connects TRBV27 to TRBJ1-2; D uncertain. CDR1 is MNHEY, CDR2 SMNVEV, per germline (reference sequence). The ends were cut back, 6 bases at V and 4 bases at J, with 18 bases in the middle. CDR3 size: 15 residues. As DNA, the CDR3 is TGTGCCAGCAGCCCGATTCCAGTCCGGTGCTATGGCTACACCTTC. Translated, it gives CASSPIPVRCYGYTF.

This clonotype has a handful of counts. The chain combines TRBV27 with TRBJ2-2; no clear D. Germline V gives CDR1 MNHEY, CDR2 SMNVEV (reference sequence). CDR3 size: 14 residues. Trimming removed 4 bases at V and 0 bases at J, with 6 bases between. This CDR3 is CASSWVPNTGELFF. CDR3 nucleotide sequence: TGTGCCAGCAGTTGGGTACCGAACACCGGGGAGCTGTTTTTT.

Only a few counts were recorded for this clonotype. The chain recombines TRBV28 with TRBJ2-1; D could derive from TRBD1 or TRBD2 (5 bases each). The V end was cut by 6 bases, the J end by 6 bases, with 21 bases between. This CDR3 spans 16 amino acids. The germline V gene has CDR1 MDHEN and CDR2 SYDVKM. CDR3 in DNA: TGTGCCAGCAGCCCCTACCCGGGACCGCCCCTCAATGAGCAGTTCTTC. Its translation is CASSPYPGPPLNEQFF.

In this sample, this clonotype turned up many times. The rearrangement links TRBV7-2 to TRBJ2-7, with 12 bases identical to TRBD1. This CDR3 has 16 residues. Germline CDR1 is SGHTA and CDR2 is FQGNSA. The ends lost 0 bases at V and 4 bases at J; junction bases unmatched: 4. The CDR3 DNA reads TGTGCCAGCAGCTTAGCGCCGGGACAGGGGGCGTACGAGCAGTACTTC. It yields the protein CASSLAPGQGAYEQYF.

This clonotype appeared a few times. This sequence joins TRBV19 and TRBJ2-3; 7 bases fit TRBD2. Trimming took 7 bases from V and 5 from J; bases not matched to a gene: 9. From germline, CDR1 is LNHDA and CDR2 SQIVND (reference sequence). CDR3 length equals 14 residues. As DNA, the CDR3 is TGTGCCAGTATACGGGCGGGAGCGGGAGATACGCAGTATTTT. Translating gives CASIRAGAGDTQYF. The full variable domain, its missing parts supplied by reference TRBV19 and TRBJ2-3, is DGGITQSPKYLFRKEGQNVTLSCEQNLNHDAMYWYRQDPGQGLRLIYYSQIVNDFQKGDIAEGYSVSREKKESFPLTVTSAQKNPTAFYLCASIRAGAGDTQYFGPGTRLTVL.

A few counts support this clonotype. The chain links TRBV7-2 to TRBJ2-3; tentatively, D is TRBD2 (6 bases). Trimming shortened V by 2 bases and J by 2 bases, and 14 bases separated the two germline ends. Germline CDR1 SGHTA, CDR2 FQGNSA. The CDR3 is 16 amino acids. CDR3 protein: CASSLRGASDTDTQYF. CDR3 bases: TGTGCCAGCAGCTTAAGGGGCGCTAGCGACACAGATACGCAGTATTTT. The entire variable domain, with the rest obtained from reference TRBV7-2 and TRBJ2-3, is as follows: GAGVSQSPSNKVTEKGKDVELRCDPISGHTALYWYRQSLGQGLEFLIYFQGNSAPDKSGLPSDRFSAERTGGSVSTLTIQRTQQEDSAVYLCASSLRGASDTDTQYFGPGTRLTVL.

This clonotype was counted ten times or more. The chain combines TRBV5-6 with TRBJ2-1; 7 nucleotides line up with TRBD1. The CDR3 has 14 amino acids. In germline, CDR1 is SGHDT, CDR2 YYEEEE. J was trimmed by 3 bases and V by 0 bases; bases with no gene match: 0. The CDR3 DNA is TGTGCCAGCAGCTTGGGACAGGGCTACAATGAGCAGTTCTTC. Translating it yields CASSLGQGYNEQFF.

This clonotype was seen ten or more times. The chain couples TRBV6-1 to TRBJ1-3; D not resolved. The CDR3 has 15 residues. V lost 4 bases, J lost 1 base, and 11 bases lay in between. Germline CDR1 and CDR2: MNHNS and SASEGT. This chain's CDR3 is CASSGSIGSGNTIYF. In DNA form, the CDR3 reads TGTGCCAGCAGTGGATCGATCGGATCTGGAAACACCATATATTTT.

This clonotype was recorded many times. The V and J genes are TRBV20-1 and TRBJ2-1; 11 bases agree with TRBD2. The CDR3 has 17 residues. The germline V gene encodes CDR1 DFQATT and CDR2 SNEGSKA (reference sequence). J was trimmed by 4 bases and V by 0 bases; bases with no gene match: 8. For the CDR3, the DNA is TGCAGTGCTAGAGAAGGTAGCGGGAGGGCCTTGTACAATGAGCAGTTCTTC. Encoded protein: CSAREGSGRALYNEQFF.

With respect to this clonotype: A read error may account for a junction end that differs from germline. This chain links TRBV6-6 with TRBJ1-6; D is unclear. Germline CDR1 is MNHNY and CDR2 is SVGAGI (reference sequence). This CDR3 has 13 residues. CDR3 coding DNA: TGTGCCAGCAGGACGGGATCCAATTCACCCCTCCCTTTT. Its protein is CASRTGSNSPLPF.

The genes are TRBV7-9 and TRBJ2-2; D is possibly TRBD1 (5 bases). V gave up 4 bases and J gave up 6 bases, with 6 bases separating them. Looked up from germline, CDR1 is SEHNR and CDR2 is FQNEAQ (reference sequence). The CDR3 runs to 12 residues. CDR3 DNA sequence: TGTGCCAGCAGCTCAGGGTCCGGGGAGCTGTTTTTT. Its translation is CASSSGSGELFF.

This clonotype has a handful of counts. The chain is built from TRBV5-1 and TRBJ2-5; 13 nucleotides agree with TRBD2. The CDR3 totals 15 residues. Trimming removed 3 bases from V and 2 bases from J; junction bases left unmatched: 1. Germline loops: CDR1 SGHRS, CDR2 YFSETQ. The CDR3 reads CASSWGLAGQETQYF. CDR3 DNA sequence: TGCGCCAGCAGCTGGGGACTAGCGGGACAAGAGACCCAGTACTTC.

The chain links TRBV28 to TRBJ2-3; the D is unclear. The CDR3 contains 12 residues. V lost 6 bases, J lost 2 bases, and 6 bases lay in between. Germline CDR1 MDHEN, CDR2 SYDVKM. The CDR3 nucleotides are TGTGCCAGCAGACGAAACACAGATACGCAGTATTTT. This gives the protein CASRRNTDTQYF.

This clonotype turned up a few times. V gene TRBV12-3 or TRBV12-4 combines with J gene TRBJ1-3; a weak D match, TRBD1 (5 bases). V was shortened by 6 bases and J by 7 bases, with 13 bases between the two germline ends. This CDR3 region has 13 residues. The CDR3 reads CASRKGFGNTIYF. The CDR3 coding sequence is TGTGCCAGCAGAAAGGGGTTTGGGAACACCATATATTTT.

This clonotype occurred many times. This sequence joins TRBV20-1 and TRBJ2-1; 7 positions match TRBD1. V dropped 0 bases and J dropped 7; count of bases not matched to a gene: 15. This CDR3 contains 17 residues. Germline V gene lookup returns CDR1 DFQATT and CDR2 SNEGSKA (reference sequence). CDR3 in amino acids: CSAREKRQGQWVNEQFF. In DNA form, the CDR3 reads TGCAGTGCTAGAGAAAAAAGACAGGGCCAGTGGGTGAATGAGCAGTTCTTC.

This clonotype was recorded at least ten times. The chain links TRBV9 to TRBJ1-2, with D possibly matching TRBD1 (6 bases). CDR3 size: 16 residues. Trimming pared 1 base from V and 2 bases from J, leaving 15 bases between. The germline CDR1 and CDR2 sequences are SGDLS and YYNGEE. Here the CDR3 reads CASSVNRFQGNYGYTF. DNA for the CDR3: TGTGCCAGCAGCGTAAACCGTTTCCAGGGGAACTATGGCTACACCTTC. Full variable domain (missing parts from reference TRBV9 and TRBJ1-2): DSGVTQTPKHLITATGQRVTLRCSPRSGDLSVYWYQQSLDQGLQFLIQYYNGEERAKGNILERFSAQQFPDLHSELNLSSLELGDSALYFCASSVNRFQGNYGYTFGSGTRLTVV.

This clonotype was recorded many times. The chain has TRBV11-2 and TRBJ2-5; possibly TRBD1 or TRBD2 for D (5 bases each). CDR1 is SGHAT and CDR2 is FQNNGV in the germline V gene. V shed 5 bases and J shed 5 bases, with 9 bases lying between them. The CDR3 sequence is 12 residues long. CDR3 region: CASSQGRETQYF. The CDR3 nucleotides are TGTGCCAGCAGCCAGGGACGCGAGACCCAGTACTTC. Drawing the rest from reference TRBV11-2 and TRBJ2-5, the complete variable domain is EAGVAQSPRYKIIEKRQSVAFWCNPISGHATLYWYQQILGQGPKLLIQFQNNGVVDDSQLPKDRFSAERLKGVDSTLKIQPAKLEDSAVYLCASSQGRETQYFGPGTRLLVL.

This clonotype has only a few counts. V is TRBV15 and J is TRBJ2-3; perhaps TRBD2 as D (6 bases). Germline V lookup: CDR1 LNHNV, CDR2 YYDKDF (reference sequence). V was pared by 1 base and J by 2 bases, with 31 bases between. This CDR3 comprises 22 residues. CDR3 amino acids: CATSRGSWGSSSAGKITDTQYF. DNA for the CDR3: TGTGCCACCAGCAGAGGATCCTGGGGATCCTCCTCGGCGGGAAAGATCACAGATACGCAGTATTTT.

This clonotype has only a few counts. The rearrangement links TRBV9 to TRBJ2-3, with D perhaps TRBD1 or TRBD2 (5 bases each). The ends were cut back, 3 bases at V and 5 bases at J, with 10 bases in the middle. CDR1 is SGDLS and CDR2 is YYNGEE in the germline V gene. This CDR3 has 13 residues. CDR3 amino acids: CASSATGGDTQYF. In DNA form, the CDR3 reads TGTGCCAGCAGCGCCACAGGAGGAGATACGCAGTATTTT.